A selection of T cell receptor beta chains follows, all from one sample in a study of blood T cell repertoires in COVID-19. Libraries were prepared by immunoSEQ multiplex PCR; TCRdb keeps only in-frame clonotypes and omits some of them. The sample has about 70,000 clones, roughly 86% seen once. Source material: peripheral blood. Receptors were obtained from a human donor in a cohort sampled during active COVID-19. Both conserved end residues are part of each CDR3. Clone size is stated in some rows and not others, as once, few, many or a class when expanded.

cdr3_aa: CASSPTPGTGSLPHGYTF; j_call: TRBJ1-2; clone_size: -; v_call: TRBV3-1/TRBV3-2
cdr3_aa: CASSLAGGSLYNEQFF; j_call: TRBJ2-1; clone_size: -; v_call: TRBV4-1
cdr3_aa: CATSVAGTSTDTQYF; j_call: TRBJ2-3; clone_size: -; v_call: TRBV24-1
cdr3_aa: CASSLGLAGASSYNEQFF; j_call: TRBJ2-1; clone_size: once; v_call: TRBV5-4
cdr3_aa: CASSEERGREQYF; j_call: TRBJ2-7; clone_size: -; v_call: TRBV2
cdr3_aa: CASSLGGIYEQYF; j_call: TRBJ2-7; clone_size: -; v_call: TRBV11-1
cdr3_aa: CASSTRPTGVGTEAFF; j_call: TRBJ1-1; clone_size: -; v_call: TRBV2
cdr3_aa: CASSQQGHEQYF; j_call: TRBJ2-7; clone_size: -; v_call: TRBV12-3/TRBV12-4
cdr3_aa: CASSIERGGLQYF; j_call: TRBJ2-3; clone_size: -; v_call: TRBV7-2
cdr3_aa: CATSRGRREDTQYF; j_call: TRBJ2-3; clone_size: -; v_call: TRBV7-2
cdr3_aa: CASSLPSDRASSYEQYF; j_call: TRBJ2-7; clone_size: few; v_call: TRBV7-9
cdr3_aa: CASSLAADSYNEQFF; j_call: TRBJ2-1; clone_size: -; v_call: TRBV7-3
cdr3_aa: CASSPARTSGGAGDTQYF; j_call: TRBJ2-3; clone_size: once; v_call: TRBV7-2
cdr3_aa: CASRPDYTGELFF; j_call: TRBJ2-2; clone_size: once; v_call: TRBV12-3/TRBV12-4
cdr3_aa: CASKDSSGANVLTF; j_call: TRBJ2-6; clone_size: -; v_call: TRBV5-1
cdr3_aa: CASSLPSNEQFF; j_call: TRBJ2-1; clone_size: -; v_call: TRBV5-1
cdr3_aa: CATSREAGQLQETQYF; j_call: TRBJ2-5; clone_size: -; v_call: TRBV15
cdr3_aa: CATSDWLDRDKINTEAFF; j_call: TRBJ1-1; clone_size: -; v_call: TRBV24-1
cdr3_aa: CASSSNPGQRGYTF; j_call: TRBJ1-2; clone_size: -; v_call: TRBV28
cdr3_aa: CSAARQGNTIYF; j_call: TRBJ1-3; clone_size: -; v_call: TRBV29-1
cdr3_aa: CASSEGQRGDTQYF; j_call: TRBJ2-3; clone_size: -; v_call: TRBV2
cdr3_aa: CASSLPSGGRTAFF; j_call: TRBJ1-1; clone_size: -; v_call: TRBV28
cdr3_aa: CATSRPGTGRFYGYTF; j_call: TRBJ1-2; clone_size: -; v_call: TRBV15
cdr3_aa: CASTQGIYTGYTF; j_call: TRBJ1-2; clone_size: -; v_call: TRBV2
cdr3_aa: CASSQGTSRTTDTQYF; j_call: TRBJ2-3; clone_size: once; v_call: TRBV4-1
cdr3_aa: CASLDADTQYF; j_call: TRBJ2-3; clone_size: -; v_call: TRBV7-2
cdr3_aa: CATSDATAANTGELFF; j_call: TRBJ2-2; clone_size: -; v_call: TRBV24-1
cdr3_aa: CASSQQGARYEQYF; j_call: TRBJ2-7; clone_size: -; v_call: TRBV7-2
cdr3_aa: CASSLGQFLSGNTIYF; j_call: TRBJ1-3; clone_size: -; v_call: TRBV7-8
cdr3_aa: CASSSDHLGGREQFF; j_call: TRBJ2-1; clone_size: -; v_call: TRBV7-2
cdr3_aa: CASSVEEGRREKLFF; j_call: TRBJ1-4; clone_size: -; v_call: TRBV9
cdr3_aa: CASSLHGGDTYEQYF; j_call: TRBJ2-7; clone_size: -; v_call: TRBV7-2
cdr3_aa: CASLLQGAGANVLTF; j_call: TRBJ2-6; clone_size: -; v_call: TRBV10-2
cdr3_aa: CATSRTRGLGEKLFF; j_call: TRBJ1-4; clone_size: -; v_call: TRBV15
cdr3_aa: CASTPDRGHEQFF; j_call: TRBJ2-1; clone_size: -; v_call: TRBV19
cdr3_aa: CSVERAGNTDTQYF; j_call: TRBJ2-3; clone_size: -; v_call: TRBV29-1